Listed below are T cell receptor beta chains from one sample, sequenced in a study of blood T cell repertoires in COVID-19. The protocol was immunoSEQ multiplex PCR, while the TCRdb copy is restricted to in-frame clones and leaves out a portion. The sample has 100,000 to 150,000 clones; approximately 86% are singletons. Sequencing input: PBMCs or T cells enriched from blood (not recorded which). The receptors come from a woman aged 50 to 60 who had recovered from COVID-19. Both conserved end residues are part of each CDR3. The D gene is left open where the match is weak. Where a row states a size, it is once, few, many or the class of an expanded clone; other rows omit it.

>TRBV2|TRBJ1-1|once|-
CASNLDRTNTEAFF
TGTGCCAGCAATCTAGACAGGACTAACACTGAAGCTTTCTTT
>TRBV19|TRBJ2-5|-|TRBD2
CASSTSGGAQETQYF
TGTGCCAGTAGTACTAGCGGGGGGGCCCAAGAGACCCAGTACTTC
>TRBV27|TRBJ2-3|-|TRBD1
CASSRGQGGTDTQYF
TGTGCCAGCAGTAGGGGACAGGGGGGCACAGATACGCAGTATTTT
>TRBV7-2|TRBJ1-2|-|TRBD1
CASSQGQGALGYGYTF
TGTGCCAGCAGCCAGGGGCAGGGGGCGCTGGGCTATGGCTACACCTTC
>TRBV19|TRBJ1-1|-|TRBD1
CASRAGTENTEAFF
TGTGCCAGTAGAGCCGGGACAGAGAACACTGAAGCTTTCTTT
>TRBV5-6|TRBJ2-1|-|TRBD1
CASSLGVLGQAVEQFF
TGTGCCAGCAGCTTAGGGGTCCTGGGACAGGCGGTTGAGCAGTTCTTC
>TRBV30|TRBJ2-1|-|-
CAWRTPGTGDGGEQFF
TGTGCCTGGAGGACCCCGGGGACGGGGGATGGGGGTGAGCAGTTCTTC
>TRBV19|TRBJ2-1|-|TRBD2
CASSAGLAVSYNEQFF
TGTGCCAGTTCCGCGGGGCTAGCGGTCTCCTACAATGAGCAGTTCTTC
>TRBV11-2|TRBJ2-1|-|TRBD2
CASSDLAGANNEQFF
TGTGCCAGCAGCGACCTAGCGGGGGCCAACAATGAGCAGTTCTTC
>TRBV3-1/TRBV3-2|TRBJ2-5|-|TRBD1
CASSQRQGAETQYF
TGTGCCAGCAGCCAGAGACAGGGGGCTGAGACCCAGTACTTC
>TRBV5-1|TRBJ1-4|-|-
CASSLATGTNEKLFF
TGCGCCAGCAGCTTGGCAACAGGGACTAATGAAAAACTGTTTTTT
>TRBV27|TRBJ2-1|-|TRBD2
CASTASGGRNEQFF
TGTGCCAGCACGGCTAGCGGGGGCCGCAATGAGCAGTTCTTC
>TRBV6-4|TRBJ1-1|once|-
CASERGISTEAFF
TGTGCCAGCGAAAGGGGGATTTCCACTGAAGCTTTCTTT
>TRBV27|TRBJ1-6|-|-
CASSLAGPAGNSPLHF
TGTGCCAGCAGTTTAGCGGGGCCAGCGGGTAATTCACCCCTCCACTTT
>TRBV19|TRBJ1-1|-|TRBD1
CASTTGRTEAFF
TGTGCCAGTACGACAGGGCGCACTGAAGCTTTCTTT
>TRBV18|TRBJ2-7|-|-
CASSPGWQHSPEQYF
TGTGCCAGCTCTCCCGGGTGGCAGCATTCTCCTGAGCAGTACTTC
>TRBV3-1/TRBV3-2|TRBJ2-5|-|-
CASSQSGRQETQYF
TGTGCCAGCAGCCAATCCGGACGACAGGAGACCCAGTACTTC
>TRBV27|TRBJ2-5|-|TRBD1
CASQDRRAVLGETQYF
TGTGCCAGCCAGGACAGGCGGGCAGTCCTGGGAGAGACCCAGTACTTC
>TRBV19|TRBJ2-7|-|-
CASSVSRQYYEQYF
TGTGCCAGTAGTGTCTCCCGACAGTACTACGAGCAGTACTTC
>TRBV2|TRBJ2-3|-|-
CASSPGVSTDTQYF
TGTGCCAGCAGCCCGGGGGTTAGCACAGATACGCAGTATTTT
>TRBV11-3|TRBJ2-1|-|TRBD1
CASSSGTGGSYNEQFF
TGTGCCAGCAGCTCAGGGACAGGGGGCTCGTACAATGAGCAGTTCTTC
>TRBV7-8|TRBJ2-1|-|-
CASSLAGQGIGEQFF
TGTGCCAGCAGCTTAGCTGGCCAGGGGATCGGCGAGCAGTTCTTC
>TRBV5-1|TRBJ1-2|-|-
CASSSGVGGRDGYTF
TGCGCCAGCAGCTCCGGGGTCGGTGGGCGCGATGGCTACACCTTC
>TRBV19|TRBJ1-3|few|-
CATQVRGSSGNTIYF
TGTGCCACACAAGTCCGGGGGAGCTCTGGAAACACCATATATTTT
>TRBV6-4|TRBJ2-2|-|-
CASSTGSTGELFF
TGTGCCAGCAGTACAGGGAGCACCGGGGAGCTGTTTTTT
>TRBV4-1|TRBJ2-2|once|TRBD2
CASSHHSGGADTGELFF
TGCGCCAGCAGCCACCATAGCGGGGGGGCTGACACCGGGGAGCTGTTTTTT
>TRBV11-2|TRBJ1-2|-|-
CASSLVQGPYGYTF
TGTGCCAGCAGCTTAGTACAGGGCCCCTATGGCTACACCTTC
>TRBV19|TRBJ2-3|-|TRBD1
CASSFGTGGTDTQYF
TGTGCCAGTAGTTTCGGGACAGGGGGTACAGATACGCAGTATTTT